The 19 T cell receptor beta chains below come from one sample, sequenced in a study of technical replicates of blood from a handful of donors. TCRdb's copy holds only in-frame clones and misses some; the assay was immunoSEQ multiplex PCR. The data hold about 53,000 clones, with just over 85% observed a single time. The sample taken for sequencing was PBMCs. The receptors shown here come from a human donor in good health. Some clones in this sample may be carry-over from other donors' samples.

The chain is built from TRBV7-6 and TRBJ2-1; TRBD2 matches at 7 bases. In germline, CDR1 is SGHVS, CDR2 FNYEAQ. Trimming removed 3 bases from V and 4 bases from J; junction bases left unmatched: 6. This CDR3 has 15 residues. The CDR3 DNA is TGTGCCAGCAGCTTCTCTAGCGGTCAATACAATGAGCAGTTCTTC. Residues: CASSFSSGQYNEQFF.

V usage is TRBV6-6 and J usage is TRBJ2-7; 7 bases agree with TRBD1. The V and J ends lost 5 bases and 3 bases, in that order; junction bases with no gene match: 7. Germline V lookup: CDR1 MNHNY, CDR2 SVGAGI (reference sequence). This CDR3 is built from 14 residues. DNA for the CDR3: TGTGCCAGCAGTCCACGTTGGACAGGCTACGAGCAGTACTTC. This encodes CASSPRWTGYEQYF.

The gene calls are TRBV18 and TRBJ2-2, with 8 bases that match TRBD1. This CDR3 has 15 residues. V dropped 3 bases and J dropped 4; count of bases not matched to a gene: 4. The germline gives CDR1 KGHSH, CDR2 LQKENI. CDR3 sequence (DNA): TGTGCCAGCTCACCCGACAGGGGAGGCACCGGGGAGCTGTTTTTT. Its translation is CASSPDRGGTGELFF.

The rearrangement uses TRBV7-9 and TRBJ1-4; D is possibly TRBD1 (5 bases). V was cut by 2 bases and J by 8 bases, with 12 bases left in between. The CDR3 is 14 amino acids. The V gene's germline CDR1 is SEHNR and CDR2 FQNEAQ (reference sequence). The CDR3 DNA is TGTGCCAGCAGCTTAAAAACGCAGGGCGAAAAACTGTTTTTT. It translates to CASSLKTQGEKLFF.

The CDR3 DNA reads TGTGCCAGCAGTGAACAAGGGGTATATAATTCACCCCTCCACTTT. It is translated as CASSEQGVYNSPLHF. V gene TRBV2 combines with J gene TRBJ1-6; D possibly corresponds to TRBD1 (5 bases). The V end was cut by 2 bases, the J end by 4 bases, with 9 bases between. CDR3 length: 15 residues. Germline CDR1 is SNHLY and CDR2 is FYNNEI.

The chain recombines TRBV7-2 with TRBJ2-7; 7 bases align to TRBD2. Germline-derived CDR1 and CDR2 are SGHTA and FQGNSA. The J segment lost 6 bases and the V segment lost 5 bases, leaving 10 bases of the junction unmatched. The CDR3 loop spans 14 amino acids. The CDR3 bases are TGTGCCAGCAGCCCCGGGCGGGGGAGCATCGAGCAGTACTTC. Its protein product is CASSPGRGSIEQYF.

The V and J genes are TRBV6-1 and TRBJ2-5; 10 positions agree with TRBD2. Germline CDR1 is MNHNS and CDR2 is SASEGT. The J segment lost 4 bases and the V segment lost 4 bases, leaving 6 bases of the junction unmatched. The CDR3 extends over 15 amino acids. The CDR3 loop is CASSGIAGGGETQYF. The CDR3 DNA follows: TGTGCCAGCAGTGGGATAGCGGGAGGAGGAGAGACCCAGTACTTC.

The genes are TRBV7-2 and TRBJ2-5; 8 nucleotides align to TRBD1. CDR3 length equals 14 residues. Germline CDR1 and CDR2: SGHTA and FQGNSA. V shed 4 bases, J shed 9 bases, and the junction held 10 bases outside the gene matches. In nucleotides, the CDR3 is TGTGCCAGCAGCTCAGGACAGGGCCGTGAGGCCCAGTACTTC. Protein sequence: CASSSGQGREAQYF.

The chain uses TRBV7-9 and TRBJ1-2, with 10 bases fitting TRBD1. This CDR3 has 15 residues. V lost 4 bases to trimming and J lost 4 bases; unmatched junction nucleotides: 6. CDR1 is SEHNR, CDR2 FQNEAQ, per germline (reference sequence). The CDR3 nucleotides read TGTGCCAGCAGCTCCGGACAGGGGGGGCCCTATGGCTACACCTTC. Its protein product is CASSSGQGGPYGYTF.

The chain is built from TRBV5-1 and TRBJ2-2; possible D gene TRBD2, 6 bases. V lost 4 bases and J lost 7, with 14 bases in between. This CDR3 region has 14 residues. Germline V gene sequence: CDR1 SGHRS, CDR2 YFSETQ. The CDR3 nucleotides read TGCGCCAGCAGCCAGGGTATGCGGGGCGGGGAGCTGTTTTTT. The encoded protein is CASSQGMRGGELFF. The full variable domain, with the rest looked up from reference TRBV5-1 and TRBJ2-2, is KAGVTQTPRYLIKTRGQQVTLSCSPISGHRSVSWYQQTPGQGLQFLFEYFSETQRNKGNFPGRFSGRQFSNSRSEMNVSTLELGDSALYLCASSQGMRGGELFFGEGSRLTVL.

This clone appeared a single time. The chain uses TRBV6-1 and TRBJ2-2; 10 positions agree with TRBD2. The length of the CDR3 is 15 residues. Germline CDR1 reads MNHNS; CDR2 reads SASEGT. The junction had 10 bases not matched to a gene; V was cut back by 7 bases and J by 8 bases. CDR3 residues: CASMTSGRATGELFF. The CDR3, as DNA: TGTGCCAGCATGACGAGCGGGAGGGCCACGGGGGAGCTGTTTTTT.

The chain recombines TRBV6-6 with TRBJ1-1; D call uncertain. The CDR3 runs 14 residues. Per germline, CDR1 MNHNY and CDR2 SVGAGI (reference sequence). V was shortened by 3 bases and J by 0 bases, with 8 bases between the two germline ends. CDR3 nucleotide sequence: TGTGCCAGCAGTTATCCGGAGATGAACACTGAAGCTTTCTTT. Translating gives CASSYPEMNTEAFF.

The CDR3 is CASSHLAGGGTDTQYF. CDR3 in DNA: TGCGCCAGCAGCCACCTAGCGGGAGGAGGCACAGATACGCAGTATTTT. The chain recombines TRBV4-3 with TRBJ2-3, with 11 bases that match TRBD2. The CDR3 contains 16 residues. The V and J ends lost 3 bases and 1 base, in that order; junction bases with no gene match: 3. The germline gives CDR1 LGHNA, CDR2 YSLEER.

The V and J genes are TRBV29-1 and TRBJ2-3; D might be TRBD1 (5 bases). The germline V and J ends were trimmed by 8 bases and 4 bases, with 13 bases remaining between them. The CDR3 has 12 amino acids. CDR1 is SQVTM and CDR2 is ANQGSEA in the germline V gene. CDR3: CSITGLADTQYF. The CDR3 DNA follows: TGCAGCATTACAGGTCTTGCAGATACGCAGTATTTT.

V gene TRBV6-4 combines with J gene TRBJ2-1; D is unclear. This CDR3 is built from 13 residues. V was trimmed by 2 bases and J by 3 bases, leaving 5 bases between them. The germline CDR1 and CDR2 sequences are MRHNA and SNTAGT. The CDR3 loop is CASSDAGYNEQFF. CDR3 in DNA: TGTGCCAGCAGTGACGCAGGCTACAATGAGCAGTTCTTC.

The J gene is TRBJ2-5, the V gene TRBV11-1; 10 nucleotides match TRBD2. V shed 4 bases and J 2 bases; nucleotides not matched to a gene: 7. This CDR3 is 16 amino acids long. Germline-derived CDR1 and CDR2 are SGHAT and FQDESV (reference sequence). In nucleotides, the CDR3 is TGTGCCAGCAGCTCAATGCTTAGCGGGGGGCAAGAGACCCAGTACTTC. Protein: CASSSMLSGGQETQYF.

The sample holds one count of this clone. Here the CDR3 reads CASSFRGAGNTEAFF. For the CDR3, the DNA is TGTGCCAGCAGTTTCCGGGGGGCGGGGAACACTGAAGCTTTCTTT. This chain connects TRBV27 to TRBJ1-1; TRBD1 might be the D (6 bases). The germline V gene has CDR1 MNHEY and CDR2 SMNVEV (reference sequence). Trimming removed 3 bases at V and 1 base at J, with 12 bases between. The CDR3 loop spans 15 amino acids.

The V call is TRBV7-3, the J call TRBJ2-7, with D perhaps TRBD1 (6 bases). The CDR3 contains 14 residues. The germline gives CDR1 SGHTA, CDR2 FQGTGA. Trimming removed 5 bases at V and 0 bases at J, with 11 bases between. Here the CDR3 DNA reads TGTGCCAGCAGCCCGACGGACAGCTCCTACGAGCAGTACTTC. This translates into CASSPTDSSYEQYF.

The J gene is TRBJ1-2, the V gene TRBV7-9; maybe TRBD1 (5 bases). V was pared by 6 bases and J by 4 bases, with 21 bases between. The CDR3 contains 16 residues. CDR1 is SEHNR, CDR2 FQNEAQ, per germline (reference sequence). This CDR3 is CASSSALDTSFYGYTF. The CDR3 DNA reads TGTGCCAGCAGTTCCGCCTTGGACACGAGCTTCTATGGCTACACCTTC.